The source of this TCR beta chain is a study of cytomegalovirus exposure and HLA in healthy donors. Study-level background: Tens of millions of unique TCR sequences came from HLA-typed donors in an early release.

The CDR3 is 15 amino acids. CDR1 is SGHTA, CDR2 FQGTGA, per germline. The J segment lost 6 bases and the V segment lost 5 bases, leaving 4 bases of the junction unmatched. Study-wide findings and caveats: The majority of CMV-associated TCR beta chains were reported as apparently HLA-restricted in a later analysis. Cytomegalovirus status was reportedly diagnosed by the classifier with high specificity and sensitivity.

This clone was detected once. Its antigen remains unknown. Primers included in the PCR were 60 Vbeta and 13 Jbeta primers. Measured with immunoSEQ multiplex PCR; TCRdb has only the in-frame clones, and not every one. Seen here are about 210,000 clones, around 90% observed once, and the top ten hold about 1%. The V and J genes are TRBV7-3 and TRBJ2-1; 13 bases are a match to TRBD2. The sample was PBMCs. This receptor was obtained from a boy between 2 and 10 years old in good health and CMV-seronegative. CDR3 amino acids: CASSRGLAGVNEQFF. The CDR3 nucleotides are TGTGCCAGCAGCCGCGGACTAGCGGGAGTCAATGAGCAGTTCTTC.